These 25 T cell receptor beta chains share one sample of origin, sequenced in a study of blood T cell repertoires in COVID-19. Measured with immunoSEQ multiplex PCR; TCRdb has only the in-frame clones, and not every one. The table records about 160,000 clones, about 85% of them present only once. Sequenced input: PBMCs or T cells enriched from blood (not recorded which). These receptors originate from a woman aged 45-60 years who had recovered from COVID-19.

The chain couples TRBV20-1 to TRBJ1-1; TRBD1 matches 8 bases. CDR3 length: 11 residues. Per germline, CDR1 DFQATT and CDR2 SNEGSKA (reference sequence). With V trimmed by 1 base and J by 10 bases, 2 bases remained unmatched. The CDR3 sequence is CSARAGGLAFF. Written as DNA, the CDR3 is TGCAGTGCTAGAGCAGGGGGCTTAGCTTTCTTT.

V is TRBV15 and J is TRBJ1-5; D remains unclear. With 5 bases removed from V and 5 bases from J, the gap between germline ends came to 19 bases. CDR3 size: 16 residues. The germline V gene encodes CDR1 LNHNV and CDR2 YYDKDF (reference sequence). The CDR3: CATSGLLTTNYQPQHF. CDR3 sequence (DNA): TGTGCCACCAGCGGTTTGCTCACAACCAATTATCAGCCCCAGCATTTT.

The chain links TRBV28 to TRBJ1-1; no firm D call. Germline V gives CDR1 MDHEN, CDR2 SYDVKM. CDR3 length equals 12 residues. Trimming took off 2 bases at V and 5 bases at J, with 6 bases between the two ends. CDR3 residues: CASSLVGTEAFF. The CDR3 bases are TGTGCCAGCAGTTTAGTCGGGACTGAAGCTTTCTTT.

The chain carries TRBV15 and TRBJ2-3, with D tentatively TRBD2 (5 bases). The germline CDR1 and CDR2 sequences are LNHNV and YYDKDF (reference sequence). Trimming took 0 bases from V and 2 from J, leaving 9 bases between them. The CDR3 contains 15 residues. CDR3 residues: CATSRDGLTTDTQYF. The CDR3 nucleotides read TGTGCCACCAGCAGAGATGGACTCACCACAGATACGCAGTATTTT.

CDR3 coding DNA: TGTGCCAGCAGCTTAAGTATGGCTAGCGGACGTTACGAGCAGTACTTC. Its protein product is CASSLSMASGRYEQYF. This chain connects TRBV7-2 to TRBJ2-7; 7 bases line up with TRBD2. CDR1 and CDR2 (germline): SGHTA, FQGNSA. The V segment lost 2 bases and the J segment 4 bases; nucleotides outside the gene matches: 11. CDR3 length: 16 amino acids.

CDR3: CAISESPGGNTEAFF. The CDR3 DNA reads TGTGCCATCAGTGAGTCGCCGGGAGGGAACACTGAAGCTTTCTTT. The gene calls are TRBV10-3 and TRBJ1-1; D unresolved. The CDR3 loop spans 15 amino acids. The V end lost 0 bases, the J end lost 1 base, and 9 bases lay between the germline ends. From germline, CDR1 is ENHRY and CDR2 SYGVKD.

This clone was counted between two and nine times. J is TRBJ1-1 and V is TRBV19; D remains ambiguous. This CDR3 comprises 13 residues. Germline assignment: CDR1 LNHDA and CDR2 SQIVND (reference sequence). Trimming shortened V by 6 bases and J by 7 bases, and 15 bases separated the two germline ends. This chain's CDR3 is CASRGGRGGEAFF. CDR3 DNA sequence: TGTGCCAGTAGGGGAGGGCGGGGTGGTGAAGCTTTCTTT.

This clone was found a few times. The rearrangement links TRBV7-2 to TRBJ2-3; 8 nucleotides match TRBD2. Germline values: CDR1 SGHTA, CDR2 FQGNSA. V was pared by 1 base and J by 8 bases, with 8 bases of the junction left unmatched. This CDR3 comprises 15 residues. The CDR3 spells CASSLERGGRGTQYF. CDR3 DNA sequence: TGTGCCAGCAGCTTAGAACGGGGGGGCCGGGGTACGCAGTATTTT.

This clone was found once. The CDR3 region has the DNA TGTGCCAGCAGCCGAATCCTGGGGGCGAGTGGCTATGGCTACACCTTC. This codes for CASSRILGASGYGYTF. This chain connects TRBV5-8 to TRBJ1-2; D may be TRBD1 (6 bases). Per germline, CDR1 SGHTS and CDR2 YDEGEE. Trimming pared 4 bases from V and 4 bases from J, leaving 20 bases between. The CDR3 extends over 16 amino acids.

This clone turned up a few times. The rearrangement uses TRBV15 and TRBJ1-5; D is uncertain. V was clipped by 1 base and J by 5 bases, with 12 bases between them. Germline values: CDR1 LNHNV, CDR2 YYDKDF (reference sequence). The CDR3 loop spans 15 amino acids. CDR3 residues: CATSRGALGDQPQHF. The CDR3 DNA reads as TGTGCCACCAGCAGAGGGGCACTCGGGGATCAGCCCCAGCATTTT.

J is TRBJ2-7 and V is TRBV7-2; D ambiguous. V was pared by 5 bases and J by 0 bases, with 5 bases between. CDR1 is SGHTA and CDR2 is FQGNSA in the germline V gene. The CDR3 loop spans 12 amino acids. The DNA for the CDR3 is TGTGCCAGCAGCCGGAGCTCCTACGAGCAGTACTTC. Protein product: CASSRSSYEQYF.

This clone was observed a handful of times. The chain combines TRBV5-4 with TRBJ2-2; 11 nucleotides match TRBD1. The germline V gene encodes CDR1 SGHNT and CDR2 YYREEE (reference sequence). The CDR3 is made up of 14 amino acids. Trimming at V came to 3 bases and at J to 6 bases, leaving 1 base not matched to a gene. CDR3 sequence (DNA): TGTGCCAGCAGCTGGGACAGGGGGTCCGGGGAGCTGTTTTTT. This encodes CASSWDRGSGELFF.

CDR3 nucleotide sequence: TGTGCCAGCAGTGAAGTTGGAGGACGGAGCTCCTACGAGCAGTACTTC. Encoded protein: CASSEVGGRSSYEQYF. This chain joins TRBV6-1 and TRBJ2-7, with D tentatively TRBD2 (5 bases). Germline values: CDR1 MNHNS, CDR2 SASEGT. Trimming left V 1 base short and J 0 bases short, with 13 bases between. The CDR3 has 16 residues.

The chain carries TRBV5-1 and TRBJ2-1; 9 bases match TRBD1. Trimming cost V 3 bases and J 6 bases; bases outside gene matches: 7. This CDR3 is built from 15 residues. Looked up from germline, CDR1 is SGHRS and CDR2 is YFSETQ. The CDR3 coding sequence is TGCGCCAGCAGCTCGGGGACAGGGTTTCCCAATGAGCAGTTCTTC. Protein product: CASSSGTGFPNEQFF.

The chain has TRBV7-9 and TRBJ2-5; 7 nucleotides agree with TRBD1. This CDR3 is 13 amino acids long. Germline trimming cut 5 bases from V and 5 bases from J; bases unmatched to any gene: 5. CDR1 is SEHNR, CDR2 FQNEAQ, per germline (reference sequence). CDR3 nucleotide sequence: TGTGCCAGCAGCCGTGGACAGGCGGAGACCCAGTACTTC. It codes for CASSRGQAETQYF.

This sequence joins TRBV10-1 and TRBJ1-1, with D unresolved. The germline V gene encodes CDR1 WNHNN and CDR2 SYGVQD (reference sequence). Trimming stripped 1 base from V and 0 bases from J, with 12 bases between. The CDR3 extends over 16 amino acids. The CDR3 is CASSEFVARLNTEAFF. The CDR3 DNA sequence: TGCGCCAGCAGTGAGTTCGTGGCCAGATTGAACACTGAAGCTTTCTTT.

This chain connects TRBV5-1 to TRBJ2-7, with 7 bases fitting TRBD1. The CDR3 is made up of 14 amino acids. Germline CDR1 is SGHRS and CDR2 is YFSETQ. Trimming at V came to 4 bases and at J to 2 bases, leaving 6 bases not matched to a gene. DNA for the CDR3: TGCGCCAGCAGCCAGCTGACAGGGACCTACGAGCAGTACTTC. Translating gives CASSQLTGTYEQYF.

This clone was picked up one time. The chain is built from TRBV11-2 and TRBJ1-1; D is unresolved. Between the trimmed V and J ends, which lost 0 bases and 8 bases, there was a span of 13 bases. The CDR3 sequence is 14 residues long. CDR1 is SGHAT and CDR2 is FQNNGV in the germline V gene. In nucleotides, the CDR3 is TGTGCCAGCAGCTTAGATATGCAGTCCTGGGAAGCTTTCTTT. Its protein product is CASSLDMQSWEAFF.

A few counts support this clone. This chain joins TRBV10-1 and TRBJ1-4; D ambiguous. Germline CDR1 is WNHNN and CDR2 is SYGVQD (reference sequence). The CDR3 length is 15 residues. The V end was cut by 0 bases, the J end by 4 bases, with 9 bases between. The CDR3, as DNA: TGCGCCAGCAGTGAGTCGGAGGGAAATAATGAAAAACTGTTTTTT. Protein: CASSESEGNNEKLFF.

The rearrangement links TRBV19 to TRBJ1-2, with TRBD1 matching 9 bases. The V segment lost 7 bases and the J segment 0 bases; nucleotides outside the gene matches: 9. The length of the CDR3 is 16 residues. The germline CDR1 and CDR2 sequences are LNHDA and SQIVND (reference sequence). DNA of the CDR3: TGTGCCAGTAAAAGGGACAGGGTAGCTTCTAACTATGGCTACACCTTC. Translating gives CASKRDRVASNYGYTF.

This clone was recorded a few times. This chain's CDR3 is CASSLGNSGNTIYF. CDR3 coding DNA: TGTGCCAGCAGCCTCGGGAACTCTGGAAACACCATATATTTT. The V gene is TRBV28, the J gene TRBJ1-3; D is uncertain. Per germline, CDR1 MDHEN and CDR2 SYDVKM. The CDR3 runs 14 residues. V was shortened by 6 bases and J by 0 bases, with 9 bases between the two germline ends.

The rearrangement uses TRBV5-6 and TRBJ2-3, with D uncertain. Germline CDR1 reads SGHDT; CDR2 reads YYEEEE. The CDR3 loop spans 14 amino acids. The V end was cut by 0 bases, the J end by 2 bases, with 7 bases between. The CDR3 is CASSLAGYTDTQYF. The CDR3 DNA sequence: TGTGCCAGCAGCTTGGCCGGGTACACAGATACGCAGTATTTT.

This clone was detected once. The rearrangement links TRBV6-8 to TRBJ2-1; D perhaps matches TRBD1 (6 bases). There are 17 residues in the CDR3. Germline V gene sequence: CDR1 MNHGY, CDR2 SAAAGT. V was pared by 1 base and J by 7 bases, with 20 bases between. This CDR3 reads CASSYCDRRPTGNEQFF. CDR3 in DNA: TGTGCCAGCAGTTACTGCGACAGGAGACCTACGGGGAATGAGCAGTTCTTC.

The V gene is TRBV18, the J gene TRBJ2-1; D is perhaps TRBD1 (6 bases). CDR1 and CDR2 (germline): KGHSH, LQKENI. The CDR3 runs 12 residues. The V and J ends lost 3 bases and 9 bases respectively, with 9 bases between them. CDR3 amino acids: CASSPQGSEQFF. CDR3 in DNA: TGTGCCAGCTCACCTCAGGGGAGTGAGCAGTTCTTC.

V usage is TRBV4-1 and J usage is TRBJ1-1; 7 nucleotides align to TRBD1. The CDR3 consists of 15 residues. Unmatched junction bases numbered 4, after V lost 2 bases and J lost 1 base. Germline V CDR1 and CDR2: MGHRA, YSYEKL. The CDR3 loop reads CASSQKGDRNTEAFF. DNA of the CDR3: TGCGCCAGCAGCCAAAAGGGGGACAGGAACACTGAAGCTTTCTTT.